Listed here are 13 T cell receptor beta chains from one sample, sequenced in a study of untreated major depressive disorder. Study outcomes and limitations: CD4+ T cells from depressed patients used TRBV05-01 (Vbeta 5.1) more often than controls.

The method was immunoSEQ multiplex PCR; TCRdb's version includes in-frame clones alone and lacks a portion of them. The sample consists of 15,000 to 20,000 clones, under 95% of them appearing once. These receptors' antigens are unknown. The sequenced sample consisted of CD4+ T cells from PBMCs. All receptors come from a middle-aged woman with major depressive disorder.

The V gene is TRBV2, the J gene TRBJ1-2; D ambiguous. The germline V and J ends were trimmed by 3 bases and 8 bases, with 19 bases remaining between them. The CDR3 length is 15 residues. Germline V gives CDR1 SNHLY, CDR2 FYNNEI. The CDR3 here is CASSDDGSMLRGYTF. The DNA of the CDR3 is TGTGCCAGCAGTGACGACGGGAGTATGTTGCGGGGCTACACCTTC.

V usage is TRBV5-1 and J usage is TRBJ2-5; D may be TRBD2 (6 bases). Germline V gene lookup returns CDR1 SGHRS and CDR2 YFSETQ. The CDR3 length is 15 residues. V lost 0 bases, J lost 7 bases, and 16 bases lay in between. CDR3 sequence: CASSLVPGRGGTQYF. CDR3 DNA: TGCGCCAGCAGCTTGGTCCCTGGTCGGGGAGGGACCCAGTACTTC.

In this sample, this clone turned up once. The chain combines TRBV11-3 with TRBJ1-2, with D unclear. V was clipped by 2 bases and J by 4 bases, with 14 bases between them. The CDR3 loop spans 15 amino acids. Germline CDR1 SGHNT, CDR2 YENEEA. The CDR3 region has the DNA TGTGCCAGCAGCTTATCATCCACGGATGGCTATGGCTACACCTTC. This encodes CASSLSSTDGYGYTF.

As for this clone: Additional DNA sequences in this sample encode the identical CDR3. For the CDR3, the DNA is TGTGCCAGCAGCACCGGAAACTATGGCTACACCTTC. Its protein product is CASSTGNYGYTF. This chain joins TRBV6-5 and TRBJ1-2; D uncertain. The CDR3 runs 12 residues. V was clipped by 6 bases and J by 2 bases, with 7 bases between them. Germline loops: CDR1 MNHEY, CDR2 SVGAGI.

The rearrangement links TRBV19 to TRBJ1-2; D is unresolved. V was shortened by 3 bases and J by 4 bases, with 9 bases between the two germline ends. This CDR3 region has 13 residues. Germline values: CDR1 LNHDA, CDR2 SQIVND (reference sequence). The CDR3 nucleotides are TGTGCCAGTAGTATTGGAAGTAGCTATGGCTACACCTTC. Translating it yields CASSIGSSYGYTF. Full variable domain (outside the CDR3, taken from reference TRBV19 and TRBJ1-2): DGGITQSPKYLFRKEGQNVTLSCEQNLNHDAMYWYRQDPGQGLRLIYYSQIVNDFQKGDIAEGYSVSREKKESFPLTVTSAQKNPTAFYLCASSIGSSYGYTFGSGTRLTVV.

The chain carries TRBV5-4 and TRBJ2-3; 8 bases align to TRBD1. From germline, CDR1 is SGHNT and CDR2 YYREEE (reference sequence). The ends lost 4 bases at V and 1 base at J; junction bases unmatched: 8. This CDR3 spans 16 amino acids. CDR3 bases: TGTGCCAGCAGCAGAGACAGGGGAGGAGGCACAGATACGCAGTATTTT. Translation gives CASSRDRGGGTDTQYF.

The chain is built from TRBV5-6 and TRBJ1-1, with TRBD1 identical over 9 bases. V lost 4 bases, J lost 2 bases, and 6 bases stayed unmatched. This CDR3 is built from 15 residues. CDR1 is SGHDT and CDR2 is YYEEEE in the germline V gene. The CDR3 sequence: CASSPGQGYNTEAFF. DNA for the CDR3: TGTGCCAGCAGCCCTGGACAGGGGTATAACACTGAAGCTTTCTTT. The full variable domain, with the rest looked up from reference TRBV5-6 and TRBJ1-1, is DAGVTQSPTHLIKTRGQQVTLRCSPKSGHDTVSWYQQALGQGPQFIFQYYEEEERQRGNFPDRFSGHQFPNYSSELNVNALLLGDSALYLCASSPGQGYNTEAFFGQGTRLTVV.

The V call is TRBV6-5, the J call TRBJ2-7; D perhaps matches TRBD1 (6 bases). The germline CDR1 and CDR2 sequences are MNHEY and SVGAGI. CDR3 length equals 14 residues. V was trimmed by 6 bases and J by 0 bases, leaving 12 bases between them. The CDR3 region is CASSLDRISYEQYF. DNA for the CDR3: TGTGCCAGCAGCCTAGACAGGATCTCCTACGAGCAGTACTTC.

There are a few counts of this clone. The V gene is TRBV2, the J gene TRBJ2-1; 7 bases fit TRBD2. Germline lookup yields CDR1 SNHLY and CDR2 FYNNEI. V trimming: 8 bases; J trimming: 7 bases; junction bases outside the gene matches: 11. There are 14 residues in the CDR3. The CDR3 loop is CASLPSTSPNEQFF. CDR3 sequence (DNA): TGTGCCAGCCTACCATCGACTAGCCCTAATGAGCAGTTCTTC.

The chain couples TRBV27 to TRBJ2-5; D remains ambiguous. The CDR3 runs 14 residues. V dropped 0 bases and J dropped 1 base, with 6 bases sitting between them. From germline, CDR1 is MNHEY and CDR2 SMNVEV (reference sequence). CDR3 nucleotides: TGTGCCAGCAGTTTATCTGCTTTCCAAGAGACCCAGTACTTC. It specifies CASSLSAFQETQYF.

This rearrangement joins TRBV9 to TRBJ1-5; D unclear. The V gene's germline CDR1 is SGDLS and CDR2 YYNGEE. V lost 0 bases, J lost 6 bases, and 7 bases lay in between. The CDR3 extends over 13 amino acids. The CDR3 DNA reads TGTGCCAGCAGCGTAGACTCTGGTCAGCCCCAGCATTTT. Protein: CASSVDSGQPQHF.

This chain connects TRBV9 to TRBJ2-7; 10 bases line up with TRBD1. The junction had 11 bases not matched to a gene; V was cut back by 0 bases and J by 8 bases. The germline gives CDR1 SGDLS, CDR2 YYNGEE. The CDR3 runs 16 residues. The chain's CDR3 is CASSVEATGGENKQYF. The CDR3 bases are TGTGCCAGCAGCGTAGAGGCGACAGGGGGCGAAAATAAGCAGTACTTC.

The J gene is TRBJ1-2, the V gene TRBV27; D is ambiguous. Germline V gene data show CDR1 as MNHEY and CDR2 as SMNVEV (reference sequence). V was pared by 5 bases and J by 0 bases, with 13 bases between. The CDR3 extends over 15 amino acids. The CDR3: CASSRYPPSNYGYTF. DNA of the CDR3: TGTGCCAGCAGTCGCTACCCCCCCTCTAACTATGGCTACACCTTC.